This T cell receptor beta chain comes out of a study of blood T cell repertoires in COVID-19. The CDR3 loop spans 22 amino acids. V was pared by 0 bases and J by 0 bases, with 27 bases between. Clones were read by immunoSEQ multiplex PCR, and TCRdb kept only the in-frame ones, dropping some. Of under 110,000 clones listed, around 87% are singletons. The sequenced sample was peripheral blood. The chain employs TRBV23-1 and TRBJ1-5; no reliable D call. TRBV23-1 is assigned to the ORF class and has an uncertain function. This sequence was found in a woman between 25 and 40 years old with acute or convalescent COVID-19. The CDR3 is CASSQSAMLYSLDCYSNQPQHF. Written as DNA, the CDR3 is TGCGCCAGCAGTCAATCGGCTATGCTTTATAGCCTTGATTGCTATAGCAATCAGCCCCAGCATTTT.